This T cell receptor (beta chain) derives from a study of CD8+ T cells in alopecia areata. Study-wide results and caveats: Scalp sample data also include resident alphabeta T cells from normal skin. Patients shared TCRs less clearly than mice did, possibly for HLA-related reasons. Clonality exceeded that of normal scalp in lesional scalp, most notably in alopecia totalis/universalis.

This clone has just a few counts. Its antigen is unknown. Both CD4+ and CD8+ T cells were separated by sorting PBMCs. Once RNA had been extracted, it was reverse transcribed into cDNA to act as the sequencing template. Clones were read by immunoSEQ multiplex PCR, and TCRdb kept only the in-frame ones, dropping some. The sample lists about 200,000 clones, roughly three fifths seen once, with 4.5% to 6% in the top ten. The sequencing input was CD8+ T cells sorted from blood. The TCR originated in a human donor in good health.

CDR3 in amino acids: CASRGDSYNEQFF. The DNA of the CDR3 is TGTGCCAGCCGGGGGGATTCCTACAATGAGCAGTTCTTC. The rearrangement joins TRBV7-9 to TRBJ2-1; 7 nucleotides line up with TRBD2. With V trimmed by 8 bases and J by 1 base, 2 bases remained unmatched. Germline V lookup: CDR1 SEHNR, CDR2 FQNEAQ (reference sequence). This CDR3 comprises 13 residues.